These 4 T cell receptor beta chains were all obtained from the same sample, sequenced in a study of shared clonotypes between healthy human individuals (dated by TCRdb to 2020 to 2021). To prepare the library, the immunoSEQ multiplex PCR assay was applied. Not all clones reach the TCRdb copy of this immuneACCESS table, which keeps in-frame sequences only. Checked studies attribute under half of the gap to unresolved V genes and leave the rest unexplained. This sample holds some 600,000 clones; approximately 96% were observed only once. About 0.12% of the sample rests with the top ten. For the CD8 naive samples, CD45RO-negative cells were positively selected for CCR7, yielding a CD45RA+CCR7+ population from which TemRA cells were excluded. Sequencing input: naive CD8+ T cells sorted from blood. The cell subset or site label of this sample denotes: CD45RA+CCR7+. The receptor source for this set is a woman aged 25 to 39 in good health.

This sequence joins TRBV7-6 and TRBJ2-6; 9 bases line up with TRBD2. The CDR3 sequence is 17 residues long. Germline V CDR1 and CDR2: SGHVS, FNYEAQ. Losses at the gene ends were 4 bases for V and 1 base for J; bases not matched to a gene: 5. CDR3 nucleotide sequence: TGTGCCAGCAGCTGGGAGCGGGGGGAATCTGGGGCCAACGTCCTGACTTTC. Translated: CASSWERGESGANVLTF.

The chain joins TRBV29-1 to TRBJ2-5; D gene unclear. The end of the DNA fits TRBJ2-7 better, so the J call may be wrong. The CDR3 is 12 residues long. The germline V gene encodes CDR1 SQVTM and CDR2 ANQGSEA. DNA of the CDR3: TGCAGCGTTGAAGACCCCAGCTACGAGCAGTACTTC. It codes for CSVEDPSYEQYF.

This chain uses TRBV7-3 with TRBJ1-2, with D unclear. V was clipped by 2 bases and J by 6 bases, with 10 bases between them. Looked up from germline, CDR1 is SGHTA and CDR2 is FQGTGA. The CDR3 totals 13 residues. CDR3 sequence: CASSLGPQNGYTF. The CDR3 region has the DNA TGTGCCAGCAGCTTAGGTCCGCAGAATGGCTACACCTTC.

CDR3 in DNA: TGCGCCAGCAGCCAAGAGCCAGACTACAATGAGCAGTTCTTC. This codes for CASSQEPDYNEQFF. The chain employs TRBV4-1 and TRBJ2-1; D is unresolved. CDR3 length: 14 residues. Germline CDR1 is MGHRA and CDR2 is YSYEKL. Trimming took off 0 bases at V and 3 bases at J, with 6 bases between the two ends.